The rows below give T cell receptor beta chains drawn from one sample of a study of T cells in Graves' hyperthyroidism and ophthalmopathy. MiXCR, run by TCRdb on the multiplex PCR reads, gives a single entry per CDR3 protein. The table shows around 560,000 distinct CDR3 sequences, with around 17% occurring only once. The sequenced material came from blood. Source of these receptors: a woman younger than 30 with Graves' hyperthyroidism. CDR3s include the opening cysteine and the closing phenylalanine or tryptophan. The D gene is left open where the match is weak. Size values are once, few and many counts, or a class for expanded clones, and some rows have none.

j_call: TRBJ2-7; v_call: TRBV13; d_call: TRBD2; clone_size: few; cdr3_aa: CASSVEPSGAAYEQYF; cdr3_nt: TGTGCCAGCAGCGTAGAACCTAGCGGGGCCGCCTACGAGCAGTACTTC
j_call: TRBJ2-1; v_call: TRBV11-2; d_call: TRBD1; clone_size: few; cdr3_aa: CASSLRGPGQDSYNEQFF; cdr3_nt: TGTGCCAGCAGCTTAAGGGGCCCGGGACAGGACTCCTACAATGAGCAGTTCTTC
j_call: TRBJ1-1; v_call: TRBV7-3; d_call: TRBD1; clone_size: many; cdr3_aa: CASSVTGGTEAFF; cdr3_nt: TGTGCCAGCAGCGTCACAGGGGGCACTGAAGCTTTCTTT
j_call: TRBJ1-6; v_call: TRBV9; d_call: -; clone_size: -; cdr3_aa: CASSVEAGGSPLHF; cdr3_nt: TGTGCCAGCAGCGTAGAGGCGGGAGGTTCACCCCTCCACTTT
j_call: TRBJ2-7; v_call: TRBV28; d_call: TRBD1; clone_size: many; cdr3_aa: CASSLAGTGGIEQYF; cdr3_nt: TGTGCCAGCAGTTTGGCCGGGACAGGGGGCATCGAGCAGTACTTC
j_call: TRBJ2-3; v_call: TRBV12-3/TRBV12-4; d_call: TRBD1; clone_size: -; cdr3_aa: CASRRQGSRDDPGTDTQYF; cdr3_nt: TGTGCCAGCAGGAGACAGGGGTCTCGGGACGACCCAGGGACAGATACGCAGTATTTT
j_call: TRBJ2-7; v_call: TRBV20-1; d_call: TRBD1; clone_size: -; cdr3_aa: CSGQGIPYEQYF; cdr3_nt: TGCAGTGGACAGGGCATCCCCTACGAGCAGTACTTC
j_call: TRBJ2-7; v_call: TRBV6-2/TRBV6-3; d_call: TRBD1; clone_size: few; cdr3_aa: CASSYRARQGTYEQYF; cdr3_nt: TGTGCCAGCAGTTACCGAGCCAGACAGGGGACCTACGAGCAGTACTTC
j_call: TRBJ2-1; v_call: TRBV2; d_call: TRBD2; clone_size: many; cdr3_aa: CASLAGLYNEQFF; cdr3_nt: TGTGCCAGCCTAGCGGGGCTGTACAATGAGCAGTTCTTC
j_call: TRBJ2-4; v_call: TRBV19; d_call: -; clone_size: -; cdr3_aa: CASSPPSLLAKNIQYF; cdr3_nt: TGTGCCAGTAGTCCGCCCAGTCTTCTAGCCAAAAACATTCAGTACTTC
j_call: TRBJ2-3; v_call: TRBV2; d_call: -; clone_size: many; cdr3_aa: CASSAADTQYF; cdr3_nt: TGTGCCAGCAGTGCTGCAGATACGCAGTATTTT
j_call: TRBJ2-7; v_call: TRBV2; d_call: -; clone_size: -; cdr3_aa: CASSLRRGSPYEQYF; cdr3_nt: TGTGCCAGCAGCCTTCGTCGAGGGAGTCCCTACGAGCAGTACTTC
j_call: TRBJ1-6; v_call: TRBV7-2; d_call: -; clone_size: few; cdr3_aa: CASSLAFRESPLHF; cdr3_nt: TGTGCCAGCAGCTTAGCGTTTAGAGAGTCACCCCTCCACTTT
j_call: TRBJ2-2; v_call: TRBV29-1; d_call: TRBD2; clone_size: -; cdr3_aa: CSVPRTSGPTGELFF; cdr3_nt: TGCAGCGTCCCAAGGACTAGCGGTCCCACCGGGGAGCTGTTTTTT
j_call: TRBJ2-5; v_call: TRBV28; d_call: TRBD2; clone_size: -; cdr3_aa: CASSRLAQTQYF; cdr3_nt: TGTGCCAGCAGTCGACTAGCGCAGACCCAGTACTTC
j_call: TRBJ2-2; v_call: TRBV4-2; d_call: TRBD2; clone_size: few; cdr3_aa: CASSQEGSGGLAAGELFF; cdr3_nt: TGTGCCAGCAGCCAAGAAGGGAGCGGGGGACTAGCGGCGGGGGAGCTGTTTTTT
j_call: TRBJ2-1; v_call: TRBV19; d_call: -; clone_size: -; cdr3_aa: CASSIVGVSEQFF; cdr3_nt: TGTGCCAGTAGTATCGTAGGGGTTAGTGAGCAGTTCTTC
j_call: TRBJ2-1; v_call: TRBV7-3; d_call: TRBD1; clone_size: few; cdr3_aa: CASSLRVGEQGSNEQFF; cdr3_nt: TGTGCCAGCAGCTTAAGGGTGGGGGAACAGGGGAGCAATGAGCAGTTCTTC
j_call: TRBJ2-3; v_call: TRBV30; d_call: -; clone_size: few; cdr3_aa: CAWSWGGTDTQYF; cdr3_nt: TGTGCCTGGAGCTGGGGGGGCACAGATACGCAGTATTTT
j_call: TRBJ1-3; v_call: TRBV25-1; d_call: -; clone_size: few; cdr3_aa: CASSTRGVPSGNTTYF; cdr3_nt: TGTGCCAGCAGTACGCGCGGGGTCCCCTCTGGAAACACCACATATTTT
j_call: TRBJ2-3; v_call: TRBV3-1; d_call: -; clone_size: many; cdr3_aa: CASSQGGHIYTQYF; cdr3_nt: TGTGCCAGCAGCCAAGGGGGTCACATATATACGCAGTATTTT
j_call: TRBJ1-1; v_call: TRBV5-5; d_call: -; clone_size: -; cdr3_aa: CASSSQHRNTEAFF; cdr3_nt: TGTGCCAGCAGCTCCCAACACCGGAACACTGAAGCTTTCTTT